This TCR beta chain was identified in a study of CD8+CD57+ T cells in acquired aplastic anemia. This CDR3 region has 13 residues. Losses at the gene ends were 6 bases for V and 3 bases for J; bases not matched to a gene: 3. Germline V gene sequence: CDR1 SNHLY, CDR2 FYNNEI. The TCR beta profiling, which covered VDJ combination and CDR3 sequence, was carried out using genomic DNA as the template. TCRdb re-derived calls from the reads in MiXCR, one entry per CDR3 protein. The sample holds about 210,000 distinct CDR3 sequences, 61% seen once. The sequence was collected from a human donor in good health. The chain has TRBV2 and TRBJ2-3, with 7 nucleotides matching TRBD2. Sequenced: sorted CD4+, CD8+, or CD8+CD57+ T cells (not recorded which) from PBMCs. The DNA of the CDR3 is TGTGCCAGCAGATGGGGGGGAACAGATACGCAGTATTTT. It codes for CASRWGGTDTQYF.